What follows is one T cell receptor beta chain and its context. Libraries were prepared by immunoSEQ multiplex PCR; TCRdb keeps only in-frame clonotypes and omits some of them. Among under 300,000 clones listed, about 86% were seen once. These data are taken from a study of blood T cell repertoires in COVID-19. The germline V and J ends were trimmed by 5 bases and 4 bases, with 13 bases remaining between them. Looked up from germline, CDR1 is SQVTM and CDR2 is ANQGSEA. This CDR3 contains 13 residues. Sequencing was performed on peripheral blood. This chain uses TRBV29-1 with TRBJ2-3; possible D gene TRBD2, 6 bases. The receptor's source is a woman aged 55-70 years with active or convalescent COVID-19. The CDR3 sequence: CSVYTGVADTQYF. CDR3 nucleotide sequence: TGCAGCGTTTACACGGGGGTGGCAGATACGCAGTATTTT.